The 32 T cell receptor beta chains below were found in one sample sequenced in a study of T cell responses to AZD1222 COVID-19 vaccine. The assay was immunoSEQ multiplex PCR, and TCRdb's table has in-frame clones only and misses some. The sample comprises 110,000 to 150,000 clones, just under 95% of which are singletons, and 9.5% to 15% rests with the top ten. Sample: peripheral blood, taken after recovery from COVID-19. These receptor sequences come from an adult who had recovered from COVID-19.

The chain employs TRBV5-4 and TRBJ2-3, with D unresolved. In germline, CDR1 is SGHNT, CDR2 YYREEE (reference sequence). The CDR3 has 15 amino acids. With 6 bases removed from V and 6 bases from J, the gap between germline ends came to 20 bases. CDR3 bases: TGTGCCAGCACCGACCAAAAGGGCCCGGTGGATACGCAGTATTTT. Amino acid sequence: CASTDQKGPVDTQYF.

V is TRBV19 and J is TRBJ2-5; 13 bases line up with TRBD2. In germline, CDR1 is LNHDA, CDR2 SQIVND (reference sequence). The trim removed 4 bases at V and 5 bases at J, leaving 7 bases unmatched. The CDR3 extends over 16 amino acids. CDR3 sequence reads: CASSNQGLAGVETQYF. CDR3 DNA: TGTGCCAGTAGTAACCAAGGACTAGCGGGAGTGGAGACCCAGTACTTC.

DNA of the CDR3: TGTGCCAGCAGCGTAAGAGGGAGAGTGAACAATGAGCAGTTCTTC. As protein: CASSVRGRVNNEQFF. V gene TRBV9 combines with J gene TRBJ2-1; a weak D match, TRBD2 (5 bases). Germline V gives CDR1 SGDLS, CDR2 YYNGEE. CDR3 length: 15 amino acids. The germline V and J ends were trimmed by 1 base and 5 bases, with 13 bases remaining between them.

The chain's CDR3 is CASSYGTSIAGELFF. For the CDR3, the DNA is TGTGCCAGCAGCTACGGGACTAGCATCGCCGGGGAGCTGTTTTTT. The genes are TRBV7-3 and TRBJ2-2; the match to TRBD2 covers 9 bases. The germline V gene encodes CDR1 SGHTA and CDR2 FQGTGA. J was trimmed by 6 bases and V by 4 bases; bases with no gene match: 6. This CDR3 region has 15 residues. Full variable domain (remainder filled in from reference TRBV7-3 and TRBJ2-2): GAGVSQTPSNKVTEKGKYVELRCDPISGHTALYWYRQSLGQGPEFLIYFQGTGAADDSGLPNDRFFAVRPEGSVSTLKIQRTERGDSAVYLCASSYGTSIAGELFFGEGSRLTVL.

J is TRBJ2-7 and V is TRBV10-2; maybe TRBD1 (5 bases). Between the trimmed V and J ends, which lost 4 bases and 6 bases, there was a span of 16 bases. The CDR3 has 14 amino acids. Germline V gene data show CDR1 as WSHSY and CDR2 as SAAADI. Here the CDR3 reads CASSGTPRYGEQYF. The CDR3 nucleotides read TGCGCCAGCAGTGGGACACCTCGCTACGGCGAGCAGTACTTC.

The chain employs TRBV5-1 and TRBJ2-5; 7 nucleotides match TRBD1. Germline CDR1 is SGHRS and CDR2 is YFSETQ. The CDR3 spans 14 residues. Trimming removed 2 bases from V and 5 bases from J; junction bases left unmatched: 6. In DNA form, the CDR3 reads TGCGCCAGCAGCTTTAGACAGGGTATGGAGACCCAGTACTTC. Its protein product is CASSFRQGMETQYF.

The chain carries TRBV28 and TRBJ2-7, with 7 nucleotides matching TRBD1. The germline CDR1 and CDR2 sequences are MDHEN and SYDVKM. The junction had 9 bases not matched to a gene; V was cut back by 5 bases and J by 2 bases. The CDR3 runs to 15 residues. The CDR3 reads CASSTPGQQTYEQYF. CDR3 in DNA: TGTGCCAGCAGTACTCCGGGACAGCAGACCTACGAGCAGTACTTC.

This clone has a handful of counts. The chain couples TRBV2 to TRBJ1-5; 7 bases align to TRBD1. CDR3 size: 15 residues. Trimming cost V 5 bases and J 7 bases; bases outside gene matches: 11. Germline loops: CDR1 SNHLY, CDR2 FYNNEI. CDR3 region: CASSKDDREGQPQHF. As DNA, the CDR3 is TGTGCCAGCAGTAAGGACGACAGGGAGGGGCAGCCCCAGCATTTT.

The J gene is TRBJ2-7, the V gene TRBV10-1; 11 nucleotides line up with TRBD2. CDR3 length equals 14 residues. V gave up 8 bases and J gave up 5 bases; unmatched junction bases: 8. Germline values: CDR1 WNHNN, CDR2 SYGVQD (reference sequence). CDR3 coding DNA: TGCGCCAGCTCTTCTAGCGGGAGGTCCCACGAGCAGTACTTC. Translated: CASSSSGRSHEQYF.

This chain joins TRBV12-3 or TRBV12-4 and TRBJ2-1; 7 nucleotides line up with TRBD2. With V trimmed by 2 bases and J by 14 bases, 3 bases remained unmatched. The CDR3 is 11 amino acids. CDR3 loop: CASSLKRDKFF. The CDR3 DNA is TGTGCCAGCAGTTTAAAGCGGGATAAGTTCTTC.

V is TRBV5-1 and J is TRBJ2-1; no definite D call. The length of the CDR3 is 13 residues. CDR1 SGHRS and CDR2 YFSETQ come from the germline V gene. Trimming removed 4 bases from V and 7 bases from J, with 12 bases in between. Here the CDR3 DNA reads TGCGCCAGCAGCCCCGTTCGGCGGAATGAGCAGTTCTTC. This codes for CASSPVRRNEQFF.

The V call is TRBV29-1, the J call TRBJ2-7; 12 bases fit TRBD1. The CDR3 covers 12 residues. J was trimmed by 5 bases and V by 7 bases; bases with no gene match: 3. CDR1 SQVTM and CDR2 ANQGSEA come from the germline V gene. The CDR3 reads CSGGQGADEQYF. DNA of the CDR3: TGCAGCGGGGGACAGGGGGCGGACGAGCAGTACTTC.

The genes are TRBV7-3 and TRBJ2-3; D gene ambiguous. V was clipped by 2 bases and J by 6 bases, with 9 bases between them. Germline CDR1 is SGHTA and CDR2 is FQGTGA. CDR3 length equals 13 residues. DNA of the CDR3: TGTGCCAGCAGCTTAGGAGTACAGGATACGCAGTATTTT. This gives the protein CASSLGVQDTQYF. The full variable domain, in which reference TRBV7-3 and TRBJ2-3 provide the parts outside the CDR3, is GAGVSQTPSNKVTEKGKYVELRCDPISGHTALYWYRQSLGQGPEFLIYFQGTGAADDSGLPNDRFFAVRPEGSVSTLKIQRTERGDSAVYLCASSLGVQDTQYFGPGTRLTVL.

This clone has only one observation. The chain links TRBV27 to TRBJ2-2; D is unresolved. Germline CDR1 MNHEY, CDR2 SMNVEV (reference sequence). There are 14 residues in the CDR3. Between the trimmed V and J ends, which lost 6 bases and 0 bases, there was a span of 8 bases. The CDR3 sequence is CASSGLANTGELFF. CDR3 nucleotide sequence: TGTGCCAGCAGCGGCTTGGCGAACACCGGGGAGCTGTTTTTT.

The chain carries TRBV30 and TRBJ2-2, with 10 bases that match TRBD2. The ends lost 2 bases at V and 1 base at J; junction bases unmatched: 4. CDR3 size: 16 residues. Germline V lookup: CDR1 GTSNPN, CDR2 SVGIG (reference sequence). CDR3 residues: CAWSFASGRNTGELFF. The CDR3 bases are TGTGCCTGGAGTTTTGCTAGCGGGAGGAACACCGGGGAGCTGTTTTTT.

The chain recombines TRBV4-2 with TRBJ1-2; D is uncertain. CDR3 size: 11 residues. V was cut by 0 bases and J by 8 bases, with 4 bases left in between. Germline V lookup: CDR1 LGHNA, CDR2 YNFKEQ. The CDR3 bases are TGTGCCAGCAGCCAAGAACAGGGCTACACCTTC. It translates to CASSQEQGYTF.

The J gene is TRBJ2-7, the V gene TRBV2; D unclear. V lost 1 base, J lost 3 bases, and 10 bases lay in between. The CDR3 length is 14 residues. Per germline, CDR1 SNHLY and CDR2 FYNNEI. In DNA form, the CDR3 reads TGTGCCAGCAGTGAAGGGCGGATACTCTACGAGCAGTACTTC. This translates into CASSEGRILYEQYF.

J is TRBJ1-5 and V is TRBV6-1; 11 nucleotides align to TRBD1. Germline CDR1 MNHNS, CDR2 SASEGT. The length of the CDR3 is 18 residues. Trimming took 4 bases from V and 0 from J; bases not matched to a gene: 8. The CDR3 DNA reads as TGTGCCAGCAGTGTTGCAGGGACAGGGGGTTATAGCAATCAGCCCCAGCATTTT. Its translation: CASSVAGTGGYSNQPQHF.

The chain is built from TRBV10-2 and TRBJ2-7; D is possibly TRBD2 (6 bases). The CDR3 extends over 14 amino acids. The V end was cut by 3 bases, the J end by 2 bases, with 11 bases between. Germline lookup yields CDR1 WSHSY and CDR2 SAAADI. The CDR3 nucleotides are TGCGCCAGCAGTGAAATGGGACTGGCCTACGAGCAGTACTTC. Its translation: CASSEMGLAYEQYF.

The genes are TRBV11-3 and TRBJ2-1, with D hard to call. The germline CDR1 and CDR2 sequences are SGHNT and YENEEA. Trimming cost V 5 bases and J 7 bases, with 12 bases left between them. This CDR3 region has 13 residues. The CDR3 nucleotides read TGTGCCAGCAGCCCTACAGTAGGGAATGAGCAGTTCTTC. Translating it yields CASSPTVGNEQFF.

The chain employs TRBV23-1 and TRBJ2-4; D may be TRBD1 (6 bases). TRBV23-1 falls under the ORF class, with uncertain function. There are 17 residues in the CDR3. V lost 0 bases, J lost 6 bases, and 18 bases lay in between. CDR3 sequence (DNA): TGCGCCAGCAGTCAATCTAATTGCTCAGGGGACCTAAACATTCAGTACTTC. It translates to CASSQSNCSGDLNIQYF.

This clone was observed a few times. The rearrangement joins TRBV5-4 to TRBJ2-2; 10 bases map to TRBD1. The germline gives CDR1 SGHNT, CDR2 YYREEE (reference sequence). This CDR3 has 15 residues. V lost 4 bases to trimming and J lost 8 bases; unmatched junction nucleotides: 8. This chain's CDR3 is CASSEGDRGSGELFF. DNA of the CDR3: TGTGCCAGCAGCGAGGGGGACAGGGGATCGGGGGAGCTGTTTTTT.

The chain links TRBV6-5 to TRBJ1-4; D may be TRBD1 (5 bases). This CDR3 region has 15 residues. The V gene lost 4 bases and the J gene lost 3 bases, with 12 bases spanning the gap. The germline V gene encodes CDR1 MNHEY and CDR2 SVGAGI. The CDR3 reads CASSLIQAPNEKLFF. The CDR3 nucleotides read TGTGCCAGCAGTTTAATACAGGCACCTAATGAAAAACTGTTTTTT.

DNA for the CDR3: TGTGCCAGTAGTATGAGGGGGCTGGGTGCAGATACGCAGTATTTT. Amino acids: CASSMRGLGADTQYF. The gene calls are TRBV19 and TRBJ2-3; TRBD1 agrees at 7 bases. The J segment lost 4 bases and the V segment lost 3 bases, leaving 7 bases of the junction unmatched. The length of the CDR3 is 15 residues. Germline V lookup: CDR1 LNHDA, CDR2 SQIVND (reference sequence). The variable domain in full, with the rest retrieved from reference TRBV19 and TRBJ2-3, is DGGITQSPKYLFRKEGQNVTLSCEQNLNHDAMYWYRQDPGQGLRLIYYSQIVNDFQKGDIAEGYSVSREKKESFPLTVTSAQKNPTAFYLCASSMRGLGADTQYFGPGTRLTVL.

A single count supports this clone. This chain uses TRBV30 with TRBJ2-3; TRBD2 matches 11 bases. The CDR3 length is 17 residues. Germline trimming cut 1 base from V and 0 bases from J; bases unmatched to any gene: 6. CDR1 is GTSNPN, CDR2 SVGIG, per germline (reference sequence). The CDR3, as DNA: TGTGCCTGGAGTGCTACATGGACTAGCGGGAGCACAGATACGCAGTATTTT. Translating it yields CAWSATWTSGSTDTQYF.

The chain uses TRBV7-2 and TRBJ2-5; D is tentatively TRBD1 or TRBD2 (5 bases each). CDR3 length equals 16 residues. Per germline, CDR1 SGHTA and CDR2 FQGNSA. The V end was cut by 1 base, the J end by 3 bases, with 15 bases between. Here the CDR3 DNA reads TGTGCCAGCAGCTTAGGCTCGGGACGGCGGGAAGAGACCCAGTACTTC. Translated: CASSLGSGRREETQYF.

The CDR3 DNA sequence: TGTGCCTGGTTGGGAACCTCCTACGAGCAGTACTTC. This sequence encodes CAWLGTSYEQYF. The J gene is TRBJ2-7, the V gene TRBV30; D not certain. CDR1 is GTSNPN, CDR2 SVGIG, per germline (reference sequence). CDR3 length equals 12 residues. The germline V and J ends were trimmed by 5 bases and 0 bases, with 8 bases remaining between them.

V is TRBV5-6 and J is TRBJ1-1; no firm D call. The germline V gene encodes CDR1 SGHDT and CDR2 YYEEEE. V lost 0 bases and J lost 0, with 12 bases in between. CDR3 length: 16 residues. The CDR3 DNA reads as TGTGCCAGCAGCTTGGTATCTGGGCCGATGAACACTGAAGCTTTCTTT. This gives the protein CASSLVSGPMNTEAFF.

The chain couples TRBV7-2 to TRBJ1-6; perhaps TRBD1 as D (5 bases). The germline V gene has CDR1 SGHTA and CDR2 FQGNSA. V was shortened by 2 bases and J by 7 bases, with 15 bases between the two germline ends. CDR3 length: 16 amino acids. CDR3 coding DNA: TGTGCCAGCAGCTTACATGGTCAGGGTTGGAATTCACCCCTCCACTTT. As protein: CASSLHGQGWNSPLHF.

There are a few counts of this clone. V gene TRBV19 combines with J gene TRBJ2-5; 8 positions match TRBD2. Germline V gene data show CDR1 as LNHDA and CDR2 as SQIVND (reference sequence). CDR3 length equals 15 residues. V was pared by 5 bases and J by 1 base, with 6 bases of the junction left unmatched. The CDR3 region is CASSLTSGSQETQYF. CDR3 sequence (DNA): TGTGCCAGTAGTCTGACCAGCGGGAGCCAAGAGACCCAGTACTTC. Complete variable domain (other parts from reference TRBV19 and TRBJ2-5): DGGITQSPKYLFRKEGQNVTLSCEQNLNHDAMYWYRQDPGQGLRLIYYSQIVNDFQKGDIAEGYSVSREKKESFPLTVTSAQKNPTAFYLCASSLTSGSQETQYFGPGTRLLVL.

Written as DNA, the CDR3 is TGTGCCATCAGTGGAACCGGGACTAGCGGGACGCCCGCGCTGTACTTC. The encoded protein is CAISGTGTSGTPALYF. The V call is TRBV10-3, the J call TRBJ2-7, with 13 bases identical to TRBD2. Germline assignment: CDR1 ENHRY and CDR2 SYGVKD. The CDR3 has 16 amino acids. V lost 4 bases, J lost 12 bases, and 15 bases stayed unmatched.

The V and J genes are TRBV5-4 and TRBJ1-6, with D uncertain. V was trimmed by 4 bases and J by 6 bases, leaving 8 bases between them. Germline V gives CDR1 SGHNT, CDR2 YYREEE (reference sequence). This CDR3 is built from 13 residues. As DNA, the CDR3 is TGTGCCAGCAGCCCCGACCCTAATTCACCCCTCCACTTT. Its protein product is CASSPDPNSPLHF.